This T cell receptor beta chain derives from a study of T cell responses to AZD1222 COVID-19 vaccine. Sequenced by immunoSEQ multiplex PCR; TCRdb stores in-frame clones only, minus some. The sample holds about 100,000 clones, around nine tenths seen once. Germline loops: CDR1 LGHNA, CDR2 YNFKEQ. This CDR3 comprises 13 residues. The V and J ends lost 0 bases and 2 bases respectively, with 3 bases between them. The starting material was peripheral blood, obtained on day 0 of AZD1222 vaccination. This receptor was identified in an adult in good health. This chain connects TRBV4-2 to TRBJ2-3; the D is unclear. The CDR3 loop reads CASSQEFTDTQYF. The CDR3 DNA reads as TGTGCCAGCAGCCAAGAGTTCACAGATACGCAGTATTTT.